The following is a TCR beta chain sequence with its context. This clonotype was counted a few times. Its antigen has not been determined. No base quality information exists; no much larger clone differs at one position. Libraries were prepared through PCR. DNA from cultured CD4+ T cells was subjected to TCR sequencing with the Oncomine TCR Beta short-read assay at the Johns Hopkins FTIC core. The QIAamp micro DNA kit was used to extract genomic DNA from the cultured CD4+ T cells. Oncomine TCR Beta libraries from cultured CD4+ T cells were pooled with unique dual indexes and sequenced on an Illumina iSeq 100. As for the authors' bioinformatics: Non-productive sequences were removed, and CDR3s that did not start with C, did not end with F or W, or were shorter than 7 amino acids were discarded. The MANAFEST web application was used to identify antigen-specific clonotypes by comparing peptide-stimulated wells against reference wells and other culture wells. For a clone to be called positive, the clone needed an FDR below 0.05, an odds ratio above 5, and a productive frequency above 0.1% in at least two of three replicate wells. A clonotype counted as cross-reactive if it showed significant expansion both in the SARS-CoV-2 spike wells and in at least one common cold coronavirus spike condition. CDR3 homology was assessed with Levenshtein distances (stringdist) and unrooted phylogenetic trees (ape) in R version 3.6.1. TCRdb trimmed the raw reads at Q25, called clones with MiXCR and kept productive beta chains. Rows with one shared CDR3 protein collapse into an entry with the most common genes and DNA. Clone size and V and J calls follow TCRdb, not the original study. The sample table holds more than 20,000 distinct CDR3 sequences, of which about 50% were seen once. The biggest ten clones account for about 28% of the sample.

Between the V and J ends, shortened by 3 bases and 4 bases respectively, the junction contains 9 bases. The CDR3 has 13 amino acids, counting the end cysteine and phenylalanine. Solely the CDR3 DNA is kept, with 39 bases framed from the first base. CDR1 and CDR2 (SNHLY, FYNNEI) derive from the germline V gene. In light of the paper, this sample's treatment or condition label describes: approximately nine-day PBMC culture with coronavirus spike peptide pools or control peptides (ViraFEST assay). The study used the ViraFEST assay, which expanded antigen-specific T cells with peptide pools and then identified expanded clonotypes by TCR sequencing. The absence of prior SARS-CoV-2 infection in healthy vaccine recipients was confirmed by negative nucleocapsid antibody tests before and after vaccination. Each well held 2 million to 2.5 million PBMCs cultured with around 10 ug/ml peptide pools in IMDM containing around 4.5% human AB serum and roughly 10 IU/ml IL-2. Half of the culture medium was replaced with fresh IL-2-containing medium on days 3 and 7. Once the cells had been in culture for around nine days, the EasySep CD4+ T cell isolation kit was used to isolate CD4+ T cells by negative selection. PBMCs were separated from whole blood using Ficoll-Paque Plus gradient centrifugation and then either used fresh or cryopreserved at -140C. Triplicate wells were generally used for each culture condition.

This sample was taken from a study of vaccination and CD4 T cells after COVID-19 (dated by TCRdb to the early 2020s). In the study overall: Six males and four females were included in the convalescent cohort, with two Hispanic individuals, seven Caucasians, two Asians and one multiracial person represented. Participants received two doses of either the Pfizer-BioNTech BNT162b2 vaccine (n=8) or the Moderna mRNA-1273 vaccine (n=2). Post-COVID blood samples were collected from convalescent patients a median of about 92 days after diagnosis, with a range of about 30 to 180 days. Post-vaccine blood samples were collected a median of approximately 68 days after the second vaccine dose, ranging from roughly 13 to 250 days. The cultures were stimulated with overlapping spike peptide pools from SARS-CoV-2 and from the common cold coronaviruses HCoV-NL63, HCoV-OC43 and HCoV-229E. Control cultures used a CEFX viral epitope pool as positive control, an HIV-1 Nef peptide pool as negative control, or no peptide. In around nine COVID-19 convalescent patients and 4 infection-naive healthy vaccine recipients, the spike-specific CD4+ TCR repertoire before mRNA vaccination was compared with the repertoire after mRNA vaccination. On the study overall, not on this receptor specifically: The study included relatively few convalescent patients and did not analyze early timepoints after natural infection. In convalescent patients, a median 86.3% of post-vaccine SARS-CoV-2-reactive clones were detected only after vaccination, and vaccine-specific priming was suggested by this finding. Although the median number of SARS-CoV-2-reactive clonotypes went up from roughly 19 after infection to approximately 40 after vaccination, the increase was not significant. Nearly all vaccine-specific clones in convalescent patients (304 of 307) were mono-reactive for SARS-CoV-2 spike rather than cross-reactive with common cold coronaviruses.

Material: CD4+ T cells from blood, cultured in vitro, obtained before SARS-CoV-2 vaccination. The clonotype comes from a human donor who received a COVID-19 vaccine. The chain was built from TRBV2 and TRBJ1-2; the D gene cannot be named for sure. The DNA reads TGTGCCAGCAGTGACAGTAATCTCTATGGCTACACCTTC. Its translation is CASSDSNLYGYTF.